This TCR beta chain is from a study of T cell responses to AZD1222 COVID-19 vaccine. Study-level results: Across spike, vaccine-associated CD4 TCRs were found, dominant at 160-218 and 743-854. Unmutated variant regions are reportedly the target of nearly half of TCRs that are spike-specific. The donors showed a predominance of white British ancestry and of females, with possible underestimation of clonal diversity.

The repertoire was sequenced with immunoSEQ multiplex PCR; TCRdb's copy has only in-frame clones and lacks some. The table lists 150,000 to 160,000 clones, less than 90% of them singletons, with 5.5% in the top ten. J lost 4 bases, V lost 3 bases, and 4 bases had no gene match. Looked up from germline, CDR1 is KGHSH and CDR2 is LQKENI. The CDR3 sequence is 15 residues long. Comment on this clone: What it binds is not known.

The input for sequencing was peripheral blood, taken on day 0 of MenACWY control vaccination. This chain joins TRBV18 and TRBJ2-3; 10 bases are shared with TRBD1. The receptor's source is an adult in good health. The CDR3 reads CASSPPGTGADTQYF. CDR3 DNA sequence: TGTGCCAGCTCACCCCCGGGGACAGGGGCAGATACGCAGTATTTT.